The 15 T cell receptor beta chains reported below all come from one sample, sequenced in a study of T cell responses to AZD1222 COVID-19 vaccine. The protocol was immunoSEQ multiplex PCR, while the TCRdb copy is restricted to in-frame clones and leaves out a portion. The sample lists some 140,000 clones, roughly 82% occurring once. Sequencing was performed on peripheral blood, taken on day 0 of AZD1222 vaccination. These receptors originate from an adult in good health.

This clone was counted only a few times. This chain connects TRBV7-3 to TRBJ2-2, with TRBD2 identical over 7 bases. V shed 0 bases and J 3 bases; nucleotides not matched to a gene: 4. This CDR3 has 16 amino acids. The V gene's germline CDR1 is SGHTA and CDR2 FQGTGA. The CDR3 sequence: CASSLTAAGDTGELFF. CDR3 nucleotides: TGTGCCAGCAGCTTAACTGCCGCGGGGGACACCGGGGAGCTGTTTTTT.

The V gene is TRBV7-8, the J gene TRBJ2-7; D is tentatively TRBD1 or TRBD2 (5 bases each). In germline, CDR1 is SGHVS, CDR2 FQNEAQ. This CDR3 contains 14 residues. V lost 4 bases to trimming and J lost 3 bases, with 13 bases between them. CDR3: CASSSRAGNYEQYF. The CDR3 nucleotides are TGTGCCAGCAGCTCGAGGGCAGGGAACTACGAGCAGTACTTC.

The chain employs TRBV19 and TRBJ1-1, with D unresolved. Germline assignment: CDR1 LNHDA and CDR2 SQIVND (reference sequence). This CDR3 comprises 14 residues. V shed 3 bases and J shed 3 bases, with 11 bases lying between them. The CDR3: CASSISGAYTEAFF. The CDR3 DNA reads TGTGCCAGTAGTATTTCCGGCGCCTACACTGAAGCTTTCTTT. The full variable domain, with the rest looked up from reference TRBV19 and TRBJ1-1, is DGGITQSPKYLFRKEGQNVTLSCEQNLNHDAMYWYRQDPGQGLRLIYYSQIVNDFQKGDIAEGYSVSREKKESFPLTVTSAQKNPTAFYLCASSISGAYTEAFFGQGTRLTVV.

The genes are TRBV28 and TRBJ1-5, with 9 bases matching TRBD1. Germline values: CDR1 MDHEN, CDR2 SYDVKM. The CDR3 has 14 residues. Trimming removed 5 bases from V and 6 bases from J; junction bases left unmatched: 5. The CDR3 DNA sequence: TGTGCCAGCAGTCAGACAGGGGGTGGTCAGCCCCAGCATTTT. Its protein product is CASSQTGGGQPQHF.

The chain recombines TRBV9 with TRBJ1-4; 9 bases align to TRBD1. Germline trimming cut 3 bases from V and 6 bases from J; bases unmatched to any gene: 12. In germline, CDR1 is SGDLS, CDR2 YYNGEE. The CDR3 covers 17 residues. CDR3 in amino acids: CASSASRDRDKDEKLFF. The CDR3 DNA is TGTGCCAGCAGCGCGTCCCGGGACAGGGACAAGGATGAAAAACTGTTTTTT.

The CDR3: CAWSTGLNSPLHF. As DNA, the CDR3 is TGTGCCTGGAGCACCGGACTTAATTCACCCCTCCACTTT. This sequence joins TRBV30 and TRBJ1-6, with D unresolved. Trimming stripped 3 bases from V and 6 bases from J, with 9 bases between. CDR1 is GTSNPN, CDR2 SVGIG, per germline (reference sequence). This CDR3 spans 13 amino acids.

Written as DNA, the CDR3 is TGTGCCAGTGCAACAGGGATCATGGCCAAAAACATTCAGTACTTC. Its protein product is CASATGIMAKNIQYF. The chain combines TRBV19 with TRBJ2-4; D might be TRBD1 (6 bases). CDR1 is LNHDA and CDR2 is SQIVND in the germline V gene (reference sequence). V was cut by 8 bases and J by 1 base, with 15 bases left in between. CDR3 length: 15 residues.

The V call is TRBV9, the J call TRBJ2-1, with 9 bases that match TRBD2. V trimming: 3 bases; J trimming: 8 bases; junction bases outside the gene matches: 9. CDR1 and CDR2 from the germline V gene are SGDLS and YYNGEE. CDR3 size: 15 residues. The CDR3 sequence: CASSERGGAWDEQFF. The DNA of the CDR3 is TGTGCCAGCAGCGAGCGCGGGGGGGCCTGGGATGAGCAGTTCTTC.

The CDR3 protein is CASSINMGAGTITYGYTF. The CDR3 DNA sequence: TGTGCCAGTAGTATCAATATGGGGGCCGGGACAATAACCTATGGCTACACCTTC. V usage is TRBV19 and J usage is TRBJ1-2; a possible D gene is TRBD1 (6 bases). Per germline, CDR1 LNHDA and CDR2 SQIVND (reference sequence). The CDR3 has 18 amino acids. V was pared by 3 bases and J by 4 bases, with 24 bases between.

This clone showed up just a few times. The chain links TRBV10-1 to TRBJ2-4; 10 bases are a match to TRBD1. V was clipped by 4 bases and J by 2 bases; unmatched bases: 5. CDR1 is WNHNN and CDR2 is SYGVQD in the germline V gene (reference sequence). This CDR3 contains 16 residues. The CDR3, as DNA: TGCGCCAGCAGTGCCGGGACAGGGGTGACCAAAAACATTCAGTACTTC. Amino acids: CASSAGTGVTKNIQYF.

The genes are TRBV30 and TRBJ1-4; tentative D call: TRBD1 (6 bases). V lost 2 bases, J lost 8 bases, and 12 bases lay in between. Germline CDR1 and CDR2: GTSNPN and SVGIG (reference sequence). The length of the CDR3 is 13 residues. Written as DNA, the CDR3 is TGTGCCTGGAGTATTATACAGGGAGAAAAACTGTTTTTT. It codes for CAWSIIQGEKLFF.

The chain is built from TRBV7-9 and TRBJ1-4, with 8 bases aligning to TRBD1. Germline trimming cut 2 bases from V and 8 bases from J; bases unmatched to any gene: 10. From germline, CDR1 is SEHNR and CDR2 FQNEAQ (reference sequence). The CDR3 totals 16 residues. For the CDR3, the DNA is TGTGCCAGCAGCTTAATACCCGGGACAGGTAGCGAAAAACTGTTTTTT. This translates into CASSLIPGTGSEKLFF.

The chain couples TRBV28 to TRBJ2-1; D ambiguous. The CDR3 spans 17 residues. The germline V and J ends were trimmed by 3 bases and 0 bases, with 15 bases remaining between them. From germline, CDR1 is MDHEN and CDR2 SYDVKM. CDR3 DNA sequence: TGTGCCAGCAGTTTCCAACGTCGAGGAAGCTCCTACAATGAGCAGTTCTTC. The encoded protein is CASSFQRRGSSYNEQFF.

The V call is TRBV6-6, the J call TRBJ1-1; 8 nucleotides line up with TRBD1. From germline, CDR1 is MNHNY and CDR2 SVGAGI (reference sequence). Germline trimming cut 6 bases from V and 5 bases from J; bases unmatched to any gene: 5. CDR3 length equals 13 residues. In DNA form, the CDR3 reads TGTGCCAGCAGGGAGGACAGGGATACTGAAGCTTTCTTT. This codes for CASREDRDTEAFF.

In nucleotides, the CDR3 is TGTGCCACCAGCAATACGAATCAGCCCCAGCATTTT. Its translation is CATSNTNQPQHF. This sequence joins TRBV15 and TRBJ1-5; no firm D call. The germline V and J ends were trimmed by 4 bases and 4 bases, with 5 bases remaining between them. The CDR3 runs 12 residues. Germline V gene lookup returns CDR1 LNHNV and CDR2 YYDKDF (reference sequence).